This is a list of T cell receptor beta chains from one sample in a study of CD8 T cells in Susac syndrome. Via MiXCR, TCRdb re-called the immunoSEQ multiplex PCR reads, giving one row per CDR3 protein. The sample holds some 130,000 distinct CDR3 sequences; approximately 95% are singletons and the top ten take approximately 0.18%. Sequencing was performed on CD8+ T cells from PBMCs. Receptors originate from a human donor with Susac syndrome. Each CDR3 is given with its conserved first and last residue. The order of the fields is V gene, J gene, clone size, D gene, CDR3 protein, CDR3 DNA. The D gene is left open where the match is weak. Rows give clone size only sometimes, using once, few, many, or a class for an expanded clone.

V gene: TRBV9
J gene: TRBJ2-3
clone size: NA
D gene: NA
CDR3 protein: CASSVSSSPTDTQYF
CDR3 DNA: TGTGCCAGCAGCGTATCCAGTAGCCCCACAGATACGCAGTATTTT

V gene: TRBV9
J gene: TRBJ1-1
clone size: NA
D gene: NA
CDR3 protein: CASSPYQRAGMNTEAFF
CDR3 DNA: TGTGCCAGCAGCCCATACCAGCGGGCGGGAATGAACACTGAAGCTTTCTTT

V gene: TRBV27
J gene: TRBJ2-5
clone size: NA
D gene: NA
CDR3 protein: CASSSLNQETQYF
CDR3 DNA: TGTGCCAGCAGTTCCCTCAACCAGGAGACCCAGTACTTC

V gene: TRBV20-1
J gene: TRBJ2-1
clone size: NA
D gene: TRBD2
CDR3 protein: CSARESYREGLVEQFF
CDR3 DNA: TGCAGTGCTAGAGAGTCCTATCGGGAGGGCCTAGTTGAGCAGTTCTTC

V gene: TRBV7-9
J gene: TRBJ1-1
clone size: NA
D gene: TRBD1
CDR3 protein: CASSDPAGGNTEAFF
CDR3 DNA: TGTGCCAGCAGCGACCCAGCAGGGGGGAACACTGAAGCTTTCTTT

V gene: TRBV20-1
J gene: TRBJ2-1
clone size: NA
D gene: TRBD2
CDR3 protein: CSALGLAGLNEQFF
CDR3 DNA: TGCAGTGCTCTGGGACTAGCGGGATTAAATGAGCAGTTCTTC

V gene: TRBV30
J gene: TRBJ2-3
clone size: NA
D gene: NA
CDR3 protein: CAWSVHSTDTQYF
CDR3 DNA: TGTGCCTGGAGTGTACATAGCACAGATACGCAGTATTTT

V gene: TRBV4-1
J gene: TRBJ1-1
clone size: NA
D gene: NA
CDR3 protein: CASSQDGTEAFF
CDR3 DNA: TGCGCCAGCAGCCAAGACGGGACCGAAGCTTTCTTT

V gene: TRBV12-3/TRBV12-4
J gene: TRBJ2-2
clone size: NA
D gene: TRBD2
CDR3 protein: CASSIPPGLATGELFF
CDR3 DNA: TGTGCCAGCAGTATACCCCCGGGACTAGCCACCGGGGAGCTGTTTTTT

V gene: TRBV21-1
J gene: TRBJ2-6
clone size: NA
D gene: NA
CDR3 protein: CASSKARVGNLSGANVLTF
CDR3 DNA: TGTGCCAGCAGCAAAGCCAGGGTAGGGAATCTCTCTGGGGCCAACGTCCTGACTTTC

V gene: TRBV3-1
J gene: TRBJ2-2
clone size: NA
D gene: NA
CDR3 protein: CASSQAARAGELFF
CDR3 DNA: TGTGCCAGCAGCCAAGCGGCGAGGGCCGGGGAGCTGTTTTTT

V gene: TRBV11-2
J gene: TRBJ1-5
clone size: few
D gene: NA
CDR3 protein: CASSLGADSNQPQHF
CDR3 DNA: TGTGCCAGCAGCTTAGGGGCGGATAGCAATCAGCCCCAGCATTTT

V gene: TRBV27
J gene: TRBJ1-2
clone size: NA
D gene: NA
CDR3 protein: CASTTGRNYGYTF
CDR3 DNA: TGTGCCAGCACCACGGGCCGTAATTATGGCTACACCTTC

V gene: TRBV20-1
J gene: TRBJ2-7
clone size: NA
D gene: TRBD2
CDR3 protein: CSTTGTTQYEQYF
CDR3 DNA: TGCAGCACAACCGGGACTACCCAATACGAGCAGTACTTC

V gene: TRBV11-1
J gene: TRBJ2-7
clone size: once
D gene: NA
CDR3 protein: CASSLGGQGPIEQYF
CDR3 DNA: TGTGCCAGCAGCTTAGGAGGGCAGGGTCCGATCGAGCAGTACTTC

V gene: TRBV5-1
J gene: TRBJ2-7
clone size: NA
D gene: TRBD1
CDR3 protein: CASSLDRGLVYEQYF
CDR3 DNA: TGCGCCAGCAGCTTGGACAGGGGATTGGTCTACGAGCAGTACTTC

V gene: TRBV6-5
J gene: TRBJ1-1
clone size: NA
D gene: TRBD1
CDR3 protein: CASSYSSGGDTEAFF
CDR3 DNA: TGTGCCAGCAGTTACTCCTCAGGGGGGGACACTGAAGCTTTCTTT

V gene: TRBV6-5
J gene: TRBJ1-1
clone size: NA
D gene: TRBD1
CDR3 protein: CASSYGYRGGGTEAFF
CDR3 DNA: TGTGCCAGCAGTTACGGATACAGGGGAGGCGGCACTGAAGCTTTCTTT

V gene: TRBV27
J gene: TRBJ2-3
clone size: NA
D gene: NA
CDR3 protein: CASSLDVNTDTQYF
CDR3 DNA: TGTGCCAGCAGTTTGGATGTAAACACAGATACGCAGTATTTT

V gene: TRBV7-6
J gene: TRBJ2-5
clone size: NA
D gene: TRBD2
CDR3 protein: CASSLGLAGGEETQYF
CDR3 DNA: TGTGCCAGCAGCCTGGGACTAGCGGGAGGGGAAGAGACCCAGTACTTC

V gene: TRBV6-5
J gene: TRBJ1-4
clone size: NA
D gene: NA
CDR3 protein: CASSYSFVRRQSPATNEKLFF
CDR3 DNA: TGTGCCAGCAGTTACTCATTTGTCCGACGACAGTCCCCAGCAACTAATGAAAAACTGTTTTTT

V gene: TRBV20-1
J gene: TRBJ2-3
clone size: once
D gene: NA
CDR3 protein: CSARDLEADTQYF
CDR3 DNA: TGCAGTGCTAGAGATCTTGAGGCAGATACGCAGTATTTT

V gene: TRBV18
J gene: TRBJ1-4
clone size: NA
D gene: NA
CDR3 protein: CASSPDNEKLFF
CDR3 DNA: TGTGCCAGCTCACCAGATAATGAAAAACTGTTTTTT

V gene: TRBV3-1
J gene: TRBJ2-7
clone size: NA
D gene: NA
CDR3 protein: CASSQDFGPSVEQYF
CDR3 DNA: TGTGCCAGCAGCCAAGATTTCGGGCCCTCGGTGGAGCAGTACTTC

V gene: TRBV6-5
J gene: TRBJ2-1
clone size: NA
D gene: NA
CDR3 protein: CASSYSIRDNEQFF
CDR3 DNA: TGTGCCAGCAGTTACTCGATCCGGGACAATGAGCAGTTCTTC

V gene: TRBV9
J gene: TRBJ1-1
clone size: NA
D gene: TRBD1
CDR3 protein: CASSVGDRPTFTEMNTEAFF
CDR3 DNA: TGTGCCAGCAGCGTAGGGGACAGGCCAACTTTTACGGAAATGAACACTGAAGCTTTCTTT

V gene: TRBV20-1
J gene: TRBJ1-5
clone size: NA
D gene: NA
CDR3 protein: CSARGPINQPQHF
CDR3 DNA: TGCAGTGCTAGAGGACCCATCAATCAGCCCCAGCATTTT

V gene: TRBV2
J gene: TRBJ2-1
clone size: NA
D gene: NA
CDR3 protein: CASSPSGVVPYNEQFF
CDR3 DNA: TGTGCCAGCAGCCCCTCCGGGGTAGTGCCCTACAATGAGCAGTTCTTC

V gene: TRBV7-6
J gene: TRBJ2-2
clone size: NA
D gene: NA
CDR3 protein: CASSLGEEGTTNTGELFF
CDR3 DNA: TGTGCCAGCAGCTTAGGAGAGGAGGGGACAACGAACACCGGGGAGCTGTTTTTT

V gene: TRBV19
J gene: TRBJ1-1
clone size: NA
D gene: NA
CDR3 protein: CASSIVRTGTEAFF
CDR3 DNA: TGTGCCAGTAGTATAGTCCGGACTGGAACTGAAGCTTTCTTT

V gene: TRBV7-8
J gene: TRBJ2-3
clone size: NA
D gene: NA
CDR3 protein: CASSSSPDTQYF
CDR3 DNA: TGTGCCAGCAGCTCGTCCCCAGATACGCAGTATTTT

V gene: TRBV29-1
J gene: TRBJ1-2
clone size: NA
D gene: NA
CDR3 protein: CSVEEGTHGYTF
CDR3 DNA: TGCAGCGTTGAAGAGGGCACCCATGGCTACACCTTC

V gene: TRBV15
J gene: TRBJ2-1
clone size: NA
D gene: NA
CDR3 protein: CATSRPTLEAYNEQFF
CDR3 DNA: TGTGCCACCAGCAGACCTACGCTTGAGGCCTACAATGAGCAGTTCTTC

V gene: TRBV7-2
J gene: TRBJ2-5
clone size: NA
D gene: NA
CDR3 protein: CASSLDHLETQYF
CDR3 DNA: TGTGCCAGCAGTCTAGACCACCTCGAGACCCAGTACTTC

V gene: TRBV29-1
J gene: TRBJ1-4
clone size: NA
D gene: NA
CDR3 protein: CSVFQEATNEKLFF
CDR3 DNA: TGCAGCGTTTTCCAGGAGGCAACTAATGAAAAACTGTTTTTT

V gene: TRBV20-1
J gene: TRBJ1-2
clone size: NA
D gene: TRBD1
CDR3 protein: CSASPDRDSNYGYTF
CDR3 DNA: TGCAGTGCTAGTCCCGACAGGGACTCTAACTATGGCTACACCTTC

V gene: TRBV27
J gene: TRBJ1-5
clone size: once
D gene: NA
CDR3 protein: CASGAGLYQPQHF
CDR3 DNA: TGTGCCAGCGGGGCAGGGTTGTATCAGCCCCAGCATTTT

V gene: TRBV14
J gene: TRBJ2-1
clone size: NA
D gene: NA
CDR3 protein: CASSQGIAYEQFF
CDR3 DNA: TGTGCCAGCAGCCAAGGCATAGCGTATGAGCAGTTCTTC

V gene: TRBV9
J gene: TRBJ2-5
clone size: NA
D gene: TRBD2
CDR3 protein: CASKSGTSGAQETQYF
CDR3 DNA: TGTGCCAGCAAGTCCGGGACTAGCGGGGCTCAAGAGACCCAGTACTTC

V gene: TRBV29-1
J gene: TRBJ2-1
clone size: NA
D gene: NA
CDR3 protein: CSVGASGPWFF
CDR3 DNA: TGCAGCGTTGGGGCCTCGGGCCCCTGGTTCTTC

V gene: TRBV7-9
J gene: TRBJ1-5
clone size: NA
D gene: NA
CDR3 protein: CASSLKGYGPQHF
CDR3 DNA: TGTGCCAGCAGCTTAAAAGGGTATGGGCCCCAGCATTTT

V gene: TRBV4-1
J gene: TRBJ2-7
clone size: NA
D gene: NA
CDR3 protein: CASSQVGVEQYF
CDR3 DNA: TGCGCCAGCAGCCAAGTAGGGGTCGAGCAGTACTTC

V gene: TRBV28
J gene: TRBJ2-7
clone size: NA
D gene: NA
CDR3 protein: CASGLTSRLSYEQYF
CDR3 DNA: TGTGCCAGCGGGTTAACTTCGAGATTAAGCTACGAGCAGTACTTC

V gene: TRBV19
J gene: TRBJ2-5
clone size: NA
D gene: NA
CDR3 protein: CASLDSRSETQYF
CDR3 DNA: TGTGCCAGTCTGGACAGTCGAAGTGAGACCCAGTACTTC

V gene: TRBV20-1
J gene: TRBJ2-3
clone size: NA
D gene: TRBD2
CDR3 protein: CSPGGGTGTDTQYF
CDR3 DNA: TGCAGTCCCGGGGGGGGAACAGGCACAGATACGCAGTATTTT

V gene: TRBV7-9
J gene: TRBJ2-2
clone size: NA
D gene: TRBD1
CDR3 protein: CASSLETRGQGPPWELFF
CDR3 DNA: TGTGCCAGCAGCTTAGAGACTCGGGGACAGGGGCCCCCTTGGGAGCTGTTTTTT

V gene: TRBV29-1
J gene: TRBJ2-7
clone size: NA
D gene: TRBD2
CDR3 protein: CSVRTREEVYEQYF
CDR3 DNA: TGCAGCGTCCGAACGCGGGAGGAGGTCTACGAGCAGTACTTC

V gene: TRBV15
J gene: TRBJ1-5
clone size: NA
D gene: NA
CDR3 protein: CATSRGQQYGSNQPQHF
CDR3 DNA: TGTGCCACCAGCAGGGGACAACAGTACGGTAGCAATCAGCCCCAGCATTTT

V gene: TRBV12-3/TRBV12-4
J gene: TRBJ2-3
clone size: NA
D gene: TRBD1
CDR3 protein: CASSLTGKDTQYF
CDR3 DNA: TGTGCCAGCAGTTTGACAGGGAAAGATACGCAGTATTTT

V gene: TRBV30
J gene: TRBJ1-1
clone size: NA
D gene: NA
CDR3 protein: CAWGREGANEAFF
CDR3 DNA: TGTGCCTGGGGGAGGGAGGGAGCGAATGAAGCTTTCTTT